The 10 T cell receptor beta chains presented below share a single source sample, sequenced in a study of human T cells and chemical hapten exposure. Time point meaning: patch test 2, 6 weeks after DPC sensitization. Documented treatment: therapeutic diphenylcyclopropenone sensitization with weekly scalp DPC. TCRdb processed the RACE reads anew with MiXCR; each CDR3 protein has one entry. The sample shows about 54,000 distinct CDR3 sequences, about 10% of them seen only once. Here the sequenced sample was whole blood, taken in connection with sensitization to the hapten diphenylcyclopropenone (DPC). These receptors were collected from a woman between 50 and 59 years old with alopecia areata. Some clones in this sample may be carry-over from other donors' samples.

This sequence joins TRBV6-2 or TRBV6-3 and TRBJ2-7, with D unresolved. This CDR3 spans 12 amino acids. V lost 7 bases and J 6 bases, leaving 13 bases between the germline ends. The germline gives CDR1 MNHEY, CDR2 SVGEGT. CDR3 nucleotide sequence: TGTGCCAGCACGGGTCAGGCCCCCGAGCAGTACTTC. It translates to CASTGQAPEQYF.

The chain links TRBV6-1 to TRBJ2-2; 7 positions match TRBD1. This CDR3 spans 15 amino acids. V shed 2 bases and J 6 bases; nucleotides not matched to a gene: 6. In germline, CDR1 is MNHNS, CDR2 SASEGT. CDR3 bases: TGTGCCAGCAGTGAACGTCGCCAGGGGGCCGGGGAGCTGTTTTTT. Protein: CASSERRQGAGELFF.

The sample holds a few counts of this clonotype. The J gene is TRBJ1-2, the V gene TRBV7-2; D ambiguous. There are 14 residues in the CDR3. Germline V gene sequence: CDR1 SGHTA, CDR2 FQGNSA. Trimming removed 5 bases at V and 1 base at J, with 11 bases between. Here the CDR3 DNA reads TGTGCCAGCAGCGTACCCAGAGTTAACTATGGCTACACCTTC. It yields the protein CASSVPRVNYGYTF.

This clonotype occurred a few times. The chain carries TRBV29-1 and TRBJ2-3, with unresolved D. With 6 bases removed from V and 4 bases from J, the gap between germline ends came to 14 bases. The CDR3 has 13 amino acids. Germline CDR1 is SQVTM and CDR2 is ANQGSEA. CDR3 nucleotides: TGCAGCGTAACGGTCGGCGTCCCAGATACGCAGTATTTT. This translates into CSVTVGVPDTQYF.

Only a few counts were recorded for this clonotype. The chain has TRBV12-3 or TRBV12-4 and TRBJ1-4; D is unclear. V lost 3 bases to trimming and J lost 6 bases, with 11 bases between them. This CDR3 comprises 14 residues. The CDR3 nucleotides are TGTGCCAGCAGTTTCGGGTCGGTCTATGAAAAACTGTTTTTT. Its protein product is CASSFGSVYEKLFF.

This clonotype was detected many times. The junction shows a germline mismatch at one end, possibly a read error. The chain has TRBV7-7 and TRBJ2-2; D remains ambiguous. The germline gives CDR1 SSHAT, CDR2 FNYEAQ (reference sequence). The CDR3 consists of 14 residues. This CDR3 is CASSPQTGTGELFF. As DNA, the CDR3 is TGTGCTAGCAGCCCCCAGACCGGCACCGGGGAGCTGTTTTTT. The whole variable domain, remainder taken from reference TRBV7-7 and TRBJ2-2, is GAGVSQSPRYKVTKRGQDVTLRCDPISSHATLYWYQQALGQGPEFLTYFNYEAQPDKSGLPSDRFSAERPEGSISTLTIQRTEQRDSAMYRCASSPQTGTGELFFGEGSRLTVL.

This clonotype occurred a few times. V and J are TRBV7-8 and TRBJ1-4; D gene uncertain. Trimming removed 4 bases at V and 5 bases at J, with 8 bases between. This CDR3 is 13 amino acids long. Germline CDR1 SGHVS, CDR2 FQNEAQ. The CDR3, as DNA: TGTGCCAGCAGCTCGTCGGACAATGAAAAACTGTTTTTT. Its translation: CASSSSDNEKLFF.

A few counts support this clonotype. The chain uses TRBV12-3 or TRBV12-4 and TRBJ2-7; D is possibly TRBD1 or TRBD2 (5 bases each). V gave up 7 bases and J gave up 4 bases, with 23 bases separating them. The CDR3 has 16 amino acids. Here the CDR3 reads CASTPPGTRNLYEQYF. The CDR3 region has the DNA TGTGCCAGCACCCCCCCTGGGACCCGAAACCTATACGAGCAGTACTTC.

The chain employs TRBV18 and TRBJ2-3, with D hard to call. Per germline, CDR1 KGHSH and CDR2 LQKENI. CDR3 length equals 17 residues. Trimming removed 3 bases at V and 2 bases at J, with 18 bases between. CDR3 DNA: TGTGCCAGCTCACCGATGACCGGAATCGGATCCACAGATACGCAGTATTTT. As protein: CASSPMTGIGSTDTQYF.

The chain is built from TRBV7-2 and TRBJ1-2, with D possibly TRBD1 on 6 matching bases. CDR3 length: 16 residues. The germline V and J ends were trimmed by 5 bases and 4 bases, with 20 bases remaining between them. Germline CDR1 and CDR2: SGHTA and FQGNSA. The CDR3 DNA reads TGTGCCAGCAGCCTAGGCGAGGAGACAGGCTCCTATGGCTACACCTTC. This encodes CASSLGEETGSYGYTF.